The 21 T cell receptor beta chains presented below share a single source sample, sequenced in a study of T cell responses to AZD1222 COVID-19 vaccine. Libraries were prepared by immunoSEQ multiplex PCR; TCRdb keeps only in-frame clonotypes and omits some of them. The sample lists nearly 80,000 clones; more than 70% were seen once. The sequenced sample was peripheral blood, obtained on day 0 of AZD1222 vaccination. The receptors originated from an adult in good health.

The chain has TRBV7-2 and TRBJ1-5; TRBD1 is a possible D gene (5 bases). The CDR3 is 15 residues long. V was shortened by 1 base and J by 0 bases, with 7 bases between the two germline ends. Germline loops: CDR1 SGHTA, CDR2 FQGNSA. The DNA of the CDR3 is TGTGCCAGCAGCTTAGAGGGGTTTAGCAATCAGCCCCAGCATTTT. It encodes CASSLEGFSNQPQHF.

The V gene is TRBV4-1, the J gene TRBJ2-1, with 7 bases lining up with TRBD2. The germline V gene has CDR1 MGHRA and CDR2 YSYEKL. The V gene end was trimmed by 3 bases and the J gene end by 1 base; junction bases not matched to a gene: 6. The CDR3 length is 16 residues. The DNA of the CDR3 is TGCGCCAGCAGCCATGGGGGGGGTAGGTCCTACAATGAGCAGTTCTTC. Its protein product is CASSHGGGRSYNEQFF.

This sequence joins TRBV19 and TRBJ2-2; no clear D. The CDR3 contains 14 residues. V was trimmed by 3 bases and J by 3 bases, leaving 8 bases between them. Germline V gene sequence: CDR1 LNHDA, CDR2 SQIVND (reference sequence). The CDR3 sequence is CASSIGSYTGELFF. The CDR3 region has the DNA TGTGCCAGTAGTATCGGCTCCTACACCGGGGAGCTGTTTTTT.

In this sample, this clone turned up once. The chain couples TRBV7-2 to TRBJ2-2; the D is unclear. This CDR3 contains 12 residues. Trimming took off 1 base at V and 5 bases at J, with 2 bases between the two ends. Germline V gene lookup returns CDR1 SGHTA and CDR2 FQGNSA. The CDR3 region is CASSLGTGELFF. The CDR3 nucleotides read TGTGCCAGCAGCTTAGGAACCGGGGAGCTGTTTTTT.

The rearrangement uses TRBV18 and TRBJ1-1; weak D call: TRBD1 (5 bases). The CDR3 length is 14 residues. V was clipped by 6 bases and J by 1 base, with 12 bases between them. In germline, CDR1 is KGHSH, CDR2 LQKENI. The CDR3 DNA is TGTGCCAGCTCTCCAAAGCAGGGGAACACTGAAGCTTTCTTT. It yields the protein CASSPKQGNTEAFF.

The chain recombines TRBV28 with TRBJ1-5; D is ambiguous. This CDR3 has 12 amino acids. Deletions cut 7 bases from V and 2 bases from J, with 6 bases between. The germline gives CDR1 MDHEN, CDR2 SYDVKM. CDR3 protein: CASTVGNQPQHF. The CDR3 coding sequence is TGTGCCAGCACCGTTGGCAATCAGCCCCAGCATTTT.

This sequence joins TRBV5-4 and TRBJ2-1; 8 bases match TRBD1. Trimming at V came to 5 bases and at J to 2 bases, leaving 9 bases not matched to a gene. Germline V CDR1 and CDR2: SGHNT, YYREEE (reference sequence). The CDR3 has 16 residues. This chain's CDR3 is CASSPGGFRTYNEQFF. The CDR3 DNA is TGTGCCAGCAGTCCAGGGGGCTTTAGAACCTACAATGAGCAGTTCTTC.

The V gene is TRBV3-1 (or the pseudogene TRBV3-2), the J gene TRBJ1-6, with D possibly matching TRBD1 (6 bases). Trimming removed 3 bases at V and 7 bases at J, with 16 bases between. The CDR3 length is 16 residues. Germline V gene data show CDR1 as LGHDT and CDR2 as YNNKEL (reference sequence). CDR3 bases: TGTGCCAGCAGCCAGGCAGGACAGACCGGCAATTCACCCCTCCACTTT. Protein product: CASSQAGQTGNSPLHF.

The V gene is TRBV6-5, the J gene TRBJ1-6; no reliable D call. CDR3 size: 13 residues. The germline V gene has CDR1 MNHEY and CDR2 SVGAGI. Trimming took 6 bases from V and 12 from J, leaving 15 bases between them. The CDR3 is CASRSDLDLPLHF. The CDR3 DNA follows: TGTGCCAGCAGGTCCGATCTTGATCTACCCCTCCACTTT.

In this sample, this clone turned up once. The rearrangement links TRBV5-5 to TRBJ1-6; 7 bases agree with TRBD1. With V trimmed by 4 bases and J by 8 bases, 6 bases remained unmatched. The CDR3 is 14 amino acids. Germline V CDR1 and CDR2: SGHKS, YYEKEE (reference sequence). The CDR3 sequence: CASSLGTAHSPLHF. CDR3 in DNA: TGTGCCAGCAGCCTAGGGACAGCTCATTCACCCCTCCACTTT.

DNA of the CDR3: TGTGCCAGTAGTATGGCGCGGGGGGTCACTAATACGCAGTATTTT. Translation gives CASSMARGVTNTQYF. V gene TRBV19 combines with J gene TRBJ2-3, with 8 bases matching TRBD2. CDR1 and CDR2 (germline): LNHDA, SQIVND (reference sequence). J gave up 7 bases and V 3 bases, and 9 bases lay outside the gene matches. There are 15 residues in the CDR3.

The chain has TRBV5-5 and TRBJ2-1, with TRBD2 identical over 14 bases. The J segment lost 9 bases and the V segment lost 4 bases, leaving 0 bases of the junction unmatched. Germline V gene data show CDR1 as SGHKS and CDR2 as YYEKEE (reference sequence). The length of the CDR3 is 13 residues. CDR3 loop: CASSGTSGSEQFF. In nucleotides, the CDR3 is TGTGCCAGCAGCGGGACTAGCGGGAGTGAGCAGTTCTTC.

The chain recombines TRBV7-2 with TRBJ1-1; the match to TRBD1 covers 7 bases. CDR3 size: 13 residues. V gave up 11 bases and J gave up 1 base; unmatched junction bases: 7. Germline V gene data show CDR1 as SGHTA and CDR2 as FQGNSA. CDR3 sequence (DNA): TGTGCCTCATCGGGACAGCCGAACACTGAAGCTTTCTTT. This encodes CASSGQPNTEAFF.

By sample fraction, this clone is medium-sized. The chain joins TRBV9 to TRBJ1-4; D unclear. The V gene lost 0 bases and the J gene lost 1 base, with 4 bases spanning the gap. Germline loops: CDR1 SGDLS, CDR2 YYNGEE. The CDR3 sequence is 14 residues long. The CDR3 DNA sequence: TGTGCCAGCAGCGTAGGCAGAACTAATGAAAAACTGTTTTTT. Translation gives CASSVGRTNEKLFF.

The chain is built from TRBV28 and TRBJ1-5; D remains unclear. V gave up 5 bases and J gave up 9 bases, with 11 bases separating them. The CDR3 has 12 amino acids. From germline, CDR1 is MDHEN and CDR2 SYDVKM. CDR3 nucleotides: TGTGCCAGCAGTCCAGGTGAGAGGCCCCAGCATTTT. Amino acids: CASSPGERPQHF.

This chain links TRBV9 with TRBJ2-5; 7 positions agree with TRBD1. Per germline, CDR1 SGDLS and CDR2 YYNGEE. The V gene end was trimmed by 4 bases and the J gene end by 2 bases; junction bases not matched to a gene: 5. The CDR3 length is 14 residues. Here the CDR3 DNA reads TGTGCCAGCAGCCGGGACAGTGGGCAAGAGACCCAGTACTTC. The encoded protein is CASSRDSGQETQYF.

The rearrangement links TRBV6-5 to TRBJ1-2; 7 nucleotides align to TRBD1. Germline V gene data show CDR1 as MNHEY and CDR2 as SVGAGI. The J segment lost 2 bases and the V segment lost 6 bases, leaving 3 bases of the junction unmatched. The CDR3 covers 13 residues. The CDR3 sequence is CASRDRANYGYTF. The CDR3 DNA reads TGTGCCAGCAGAGACAGGGCCAACTATGGCTACACCTTC.

The genes are TRBV6-5 and TRBJ2-3; tentatively, D is TRBD2 (5 bases). The ends were cut back, 6 bases at V and 1 base at J, with 11 bases in the middle. CDR3 length equals 14 residues. Germline V CDR1 and CDR2: MNHEY, SVGAGI. The DNA for the CDR3 is TGTGCCAGCAGGGCCCCCGGGGGCACAGATACGCAGTATTTT. Amino acid sequence: CASRAPGGTDTQYF.

The rearrangement links TRBV6-5 to TRBJ1-1; D uncertain. V lost 6 bases and J 1 base, leaving 12 bases between the germline ends. CDR1 and CDR2 (germline): MNHEY, SVGAGI. This CDR3 comprises 14 residues. The CDR3 region is CASSRELPNTEAFF. CDR3 coding DNA: TGTGCCAGCAGCCGAGAGCTACCGAACACTGAAGCTTTCTTT.

This clone was detected only once. This sequence joins TRBV6-1 and TRBJ1-4, with D possibly TRBD1 on 5 matching bases. This CDR3 region has 17 residues. CDR1 and CDR2 (germline): MNHNS, SASEGT. Trimming stripped 5 bases from V and 0 bases from J, with 16 bases between. Here the CDR3 reads CASSKDQGGATNEKLFF. The CDR3, as DNA: TGTGCCAGCAGTAAAGACCAGGGTGGGGCAACTAATGAAAAACTGTTTTTT.

For the CDR3, the DNA is TGTGCCAGCAGTGAAGACAGGGGGCTGGCAGATACGCAGTATTTT. Translation gives CASSEDRGLADTQYF. The J gene is TRBJ2-3, the V gene TRBV6-1, with 9 positions matching TRBD1. Germline CDR1 is MNHNS and CDR2 is SASEGT. This CDR3 has 15 amino acids. Trimming at V came to 1 base and at J to 4 bases, leaving 3 bases not matched to a gene.